This T cell receptor beta chain was sequenced for a study of T-cell memory formation after mild COVID-19. CDR3 length: 15 amino acids. With 5 bases removed from V and 14 bases from J, the gap between germline ends came to 27 bases. Germline lookup yields CDR1 SGHTA and CDR2 FQGTGA. TCRdb used MiXCR to reprocess the 5' RACE reads, holding one entry per CDR3 protein. The repertoire has about 410,000 distinct CDR3 sequences, about 20% of them found once; the top ten carry 20% to 25%. This clonotype was observed a handful of times. This TCR was recovered from a young man who had mild COVID-19 (a few samples of this study predate the infection). Cell type and time point are not known. Sample: PBMCs or a T cell subset sorted from them (not recorded which). The V gene is TRBV7-3, the J gene TRBJ1-2, with D tentatively TRBD1 (6 bases). The CDR3 sequence: CASSGTGAAAEGKTF. The CDR3 DNA sequence: TGTGCCAGCAGCGGCACGGGGGCGGCCGCAGAGGGCAAGACCTTC. The full variable domain, completed using reference TRBV7-3 and TRBJ1-2, is GAGVSQTPSNKVTEKGKYVELRCDPISGHTALYWYRQSLGQGPEFLIYFQGTGAADDSGLPNDRFFAVRPEGSVSTLKIQRTERGDSAVYLCASSGTGAAAEGKTFGSGTRLTVV.